This note documents a single T cell receptor beta chain sequence. Its antigen remains unknown. This sample was taken from a study of beta chain features in type 1 diabetes. The study, taken as a whole, reports: TCRB CDR3 length was moderately but significantly reduced in all four CD4+ subsets of Type 1 diabetes patients. The naive, central memory and Treg TCRB repertoires showed an apparent similarity that was greater among patients than among healthy donors.

The entirety of the isolated RNA underwent reverse transcription, so expressed TCRB transcripts were sequenced. Generated by immunoSEQ multiplex PCR, the TCRdb table keeps only in-frame clones and is missing some. The sample lists 50,000 or so clones; roughly 39% were seen once. CDR1 LNHDA and CDR2 SQIVND come from the germline V gene (reference sequence). Trimming removed 5 bases from V and 2 bases from J, with 4 bases in between. This CDR3 is 13 amino acids long. Material: Tregs from blood. The rearrangement uses TRBV19 and TRBJ2-6; D call uncertain. This clonotype originated in a man aged 25 to 40 with type 1 diabetes. The CDR3 loop is CASSVTGANVLTF. In DNA form, the CDR3 reads TGTGCCAGTAGTGTCACTGGGGCCAACGTCCTGACTTTC.